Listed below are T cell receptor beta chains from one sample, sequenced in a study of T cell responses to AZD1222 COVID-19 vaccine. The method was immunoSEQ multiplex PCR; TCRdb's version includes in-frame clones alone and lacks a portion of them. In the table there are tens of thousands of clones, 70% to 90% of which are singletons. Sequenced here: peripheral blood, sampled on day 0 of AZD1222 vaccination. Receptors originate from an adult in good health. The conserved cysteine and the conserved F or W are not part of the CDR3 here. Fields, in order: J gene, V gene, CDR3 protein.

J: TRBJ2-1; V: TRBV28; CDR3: ASSLNFRYNEQF
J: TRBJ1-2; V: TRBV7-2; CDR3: ASLKGGHLYGYT
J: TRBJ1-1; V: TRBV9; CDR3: ASSRTSAEAF
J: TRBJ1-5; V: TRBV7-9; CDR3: ASSAGTGENQPQH
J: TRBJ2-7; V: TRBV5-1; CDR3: ASSSTRDPGGEQY
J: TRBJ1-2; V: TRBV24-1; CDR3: ATSDGTGLSGYT
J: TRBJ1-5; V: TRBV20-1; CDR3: SASSGQLIRPQH
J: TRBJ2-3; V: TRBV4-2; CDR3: ASSPGPSKADTQY
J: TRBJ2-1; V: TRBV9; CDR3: ASSYGQNNEQF
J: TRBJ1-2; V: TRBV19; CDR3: ASSASGVDGYT
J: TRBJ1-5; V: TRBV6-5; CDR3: ASRGGEGQPQH
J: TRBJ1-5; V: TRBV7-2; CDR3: ASSFSSGFGQPQH
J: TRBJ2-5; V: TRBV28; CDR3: ASSSVIAGAQETQY
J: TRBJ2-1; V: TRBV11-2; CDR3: ASRRTGGDSHNGEQF
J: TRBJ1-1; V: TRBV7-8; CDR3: ASSLGGHRNTEAF
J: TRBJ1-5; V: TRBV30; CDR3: AWKGRAGPGNQPQH
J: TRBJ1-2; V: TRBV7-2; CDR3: ASSLGWQLDGYT
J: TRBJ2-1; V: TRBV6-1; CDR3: ASSEDPSSYNEQF
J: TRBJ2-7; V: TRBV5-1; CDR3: ASSLGTFNEQY
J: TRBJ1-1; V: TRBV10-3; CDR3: AIREQGEWTEAF
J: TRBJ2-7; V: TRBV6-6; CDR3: ASSYSGSAYEQY
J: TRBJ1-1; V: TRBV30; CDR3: AWSVGLNTEAF
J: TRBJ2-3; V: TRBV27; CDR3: ASSWGFGTDTQY